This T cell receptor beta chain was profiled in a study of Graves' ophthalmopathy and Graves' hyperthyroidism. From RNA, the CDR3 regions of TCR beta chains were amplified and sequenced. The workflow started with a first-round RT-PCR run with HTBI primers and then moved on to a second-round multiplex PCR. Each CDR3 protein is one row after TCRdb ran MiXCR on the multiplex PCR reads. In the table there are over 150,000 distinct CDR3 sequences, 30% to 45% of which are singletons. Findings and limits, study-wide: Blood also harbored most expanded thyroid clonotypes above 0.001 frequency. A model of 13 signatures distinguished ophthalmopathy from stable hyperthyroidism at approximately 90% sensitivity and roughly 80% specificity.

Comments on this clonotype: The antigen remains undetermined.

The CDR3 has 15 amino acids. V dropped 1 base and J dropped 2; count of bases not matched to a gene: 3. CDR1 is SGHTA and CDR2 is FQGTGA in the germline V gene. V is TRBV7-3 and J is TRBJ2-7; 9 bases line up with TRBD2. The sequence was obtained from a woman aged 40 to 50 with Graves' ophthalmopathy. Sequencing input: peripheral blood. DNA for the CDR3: TGTGCCAGCAGCTTAATAGCGGGAGACCCCTACGAGCAGTACTTC. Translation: CASSLIAGDPYEQYF. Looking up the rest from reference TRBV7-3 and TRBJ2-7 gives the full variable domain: GAGVSQTPSNKVTEKGKYVELRCDPISGHTALYWYRQSLGQGPEFLIYFQGTGAADDSGLPNDRFFAVRPEGSVSTLKIQRTERGDSAVYLCASSLIAGDPYEQYFGPGTRLTVT.